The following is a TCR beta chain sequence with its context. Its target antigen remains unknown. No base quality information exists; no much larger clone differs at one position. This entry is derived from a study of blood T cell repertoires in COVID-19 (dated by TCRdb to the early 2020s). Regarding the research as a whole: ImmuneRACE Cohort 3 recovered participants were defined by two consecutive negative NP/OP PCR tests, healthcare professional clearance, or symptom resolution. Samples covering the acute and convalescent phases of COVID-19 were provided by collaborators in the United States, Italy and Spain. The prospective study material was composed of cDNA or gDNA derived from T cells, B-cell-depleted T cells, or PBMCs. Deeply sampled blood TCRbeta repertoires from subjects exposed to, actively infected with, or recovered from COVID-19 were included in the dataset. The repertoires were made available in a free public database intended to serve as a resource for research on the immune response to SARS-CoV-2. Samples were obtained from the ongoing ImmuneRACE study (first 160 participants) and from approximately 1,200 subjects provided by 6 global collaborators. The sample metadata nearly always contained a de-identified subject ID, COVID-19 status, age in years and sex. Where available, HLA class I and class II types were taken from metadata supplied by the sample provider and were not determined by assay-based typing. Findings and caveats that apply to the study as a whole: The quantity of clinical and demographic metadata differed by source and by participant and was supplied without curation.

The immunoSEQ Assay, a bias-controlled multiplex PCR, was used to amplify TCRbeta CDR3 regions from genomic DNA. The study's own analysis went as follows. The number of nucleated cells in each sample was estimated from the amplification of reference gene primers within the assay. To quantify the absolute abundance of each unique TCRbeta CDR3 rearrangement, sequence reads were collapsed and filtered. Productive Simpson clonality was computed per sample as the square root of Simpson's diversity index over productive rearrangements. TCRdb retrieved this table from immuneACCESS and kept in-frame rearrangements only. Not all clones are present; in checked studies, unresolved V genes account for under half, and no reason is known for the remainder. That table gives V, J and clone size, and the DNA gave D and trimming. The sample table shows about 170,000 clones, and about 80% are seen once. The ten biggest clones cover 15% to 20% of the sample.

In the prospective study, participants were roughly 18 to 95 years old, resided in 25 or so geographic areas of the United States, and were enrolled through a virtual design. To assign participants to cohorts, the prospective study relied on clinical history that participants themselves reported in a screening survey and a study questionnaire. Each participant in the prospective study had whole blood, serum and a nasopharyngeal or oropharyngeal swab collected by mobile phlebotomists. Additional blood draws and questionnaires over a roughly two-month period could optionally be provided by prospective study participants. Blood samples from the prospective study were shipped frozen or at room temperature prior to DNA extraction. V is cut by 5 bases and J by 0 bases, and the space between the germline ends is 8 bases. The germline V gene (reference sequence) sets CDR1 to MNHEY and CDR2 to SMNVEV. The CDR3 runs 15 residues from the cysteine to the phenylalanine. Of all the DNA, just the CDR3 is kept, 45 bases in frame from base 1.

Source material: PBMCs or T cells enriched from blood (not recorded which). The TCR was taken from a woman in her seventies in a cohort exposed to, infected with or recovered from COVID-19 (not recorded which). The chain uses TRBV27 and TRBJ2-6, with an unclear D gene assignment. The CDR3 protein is CASSTRYSGANVLTF. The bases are TGTGCCAGCAGTACCCGGTACTCTGGGGCCAACGTCCTGACTTTC.